This TCR beta chain was sequenced in a study of T-cell reconstitution after alpha-beta-depleted transplantation in children. Study results and caveats: It was surviving recipient T cells and thymic progenitors that gave some patients high TCRbeta diversity at day 60. Two months or so post-transplant, alpha-beta T cells reportedly derived from several hundred expanded graft clones.

J gave up 3 bases and V 0 bases, and 4 bases lay outside the gene matches. This CDR3 is built from 16 residues. Notes on this clonotype: Its antigen is as yet unknown.

During its preparation, the TCRbeta library received unique molecular identifiers. TCRdb re-called the PCR reads through MiXCR, storing one row per CDR3 protein. The sample consists of about 980,000 distinct CDR3 sequences, 25% to 35% of them appearing once. The TCR sequence derives from a boy in the first two years of life who had a stem cell transplant for SCID, so the T cells may come from the graft donor. The chain combines TRBV12-3 or TRBV12-4 with TRBJ2-5; the match to TRBD2 covers 10 bases. The sequenced sample was PBMCs, mostly from graft donor cells, obtained 360 days after TCRalphabeta/CD19-depleted stem cell transplant. The CDR3 region is CASSLAPGLAEETQYF. The CDR3 nucleotides read TGTGCCAGCAGTTTAGCCCCCGGACTAGCGGAAGAGACCCAGTACTTC.